This is a list of T cell receptor beta chains from one sample in a study of spatial heterogeneity in lung cancer. One entry per CDR3 protein, called by TCRdb with MiXCR from the 5' RACE reads. This sample has some 41,000 distinct CDR3 sequences, with more than 20% found just once. This material consisted of PBMCs, taken at follow-up. All receptors derive from a female donor with early-stage non-small cell lung cancer. The CDR3 runs from the conserved cysteine through the conserved F or W. A D gene is named only where the DNA matches it firmly. Clone size is given for some rows only: seen once, a few or many times, or a class if the clone is expanded.

>many|TRBV7-6|TRBJ1-1|TRBD1
TGTGCCAGCAGCCCCGGACAGGGGGCTGAAGCTTTCTTT
CASSPGQGAEAFF
>many|TRBV6-5|TRBJ1-4|NA
TGTGCCAGCAGTGAATCAGGGGCAACTAATGAAAAACTGTTTTTT
CASSESGATNEKLFF
>few|TRBV9|TRBJ2-1|TRBD1
TGTGCCAGCGGCGTAGACCTGCCAGGGGGCAGAGATGAGCAGTTCTTC
CASGVDLPGGRDEQFF
>NA|TRBV2|TRBJ2-1|NA
TGTGCCAGCAGACAGATGTCGGGTAGGCCAAATGAGCAGTTCTTC
CASRQMSGRPNEQFF
>NA|TRBV5-1|TRBJ1-2|NA
TGCGCCAGCAGCCTAGTTATAGGACGAGAGGGCTACACCTTC
CASSLVIGREGYTF
>few|TRBV11-2|TRBJ2-2|NA
TGTGCCAGCAGCTCCCAGGGGTTCACCACCGGGGAGCTGTTTTTT
CASSSQGFTTGELFF
>many|TRBV12-3/TRBV12-4|TRBJ2-5|TRBD2
TGTGCCAGCAGATCCGGACTAGCGGGGCGAGAGACCCAGTACTTC
CASRSGLAGRETQYF
>few|TRBV20-1|TRBJ1-2|NA
TGCAGTGCTAGAGATGGGAGGAATTATGGCTACACCTTC
CSARDGRNYGYTF
>few|TRBV3-1|TRBJ2-2|TRBD2
TGTGCCAGCAGCGGGAGGGGTGTAGACGGGGAGCTGTTTTTT
CASSGRGVDGELFF
>once|TRBV5-1|TRBJ1-4|NA
TGCGCCAGCAGCTTGGAAGGATTGGCCGAAAAACTGTTTTTT
CASSLEGLAEKLFF
>NA|TRBV9|TRBJ1-1|NA
TGTGCCAGCAGCGGGAGTGGAGGGGGTACTGAAGCTTTCTTT
CASSGSGGGTEAFF
>NA|TRBV19|TRBJ1-1|NA
TGTGCCAGTATAAAGTGGGGGACTGAAGCTTTCTTT
CASIKWGTEAFF
>NA|TRBV29-1|TRBJ2-1|NA
TGCAGCGTTGAAGGCAGCTACAATGAGCAGTTCTTC
CSVEGSYNEQFF
>medium-sized|TRBV29-1|TRBJ2-1|NA
TGCAGCGCCCTGGGTTCCTCCTACAATGAGCAGTTCTTC
CSALGSSYNEQFF
>few|TRBV18|TRBJ2-1|NA
TGTGCCAGCTCACCTCAGTCTTTGGATGAGCAGTTCTTC
CASSPQSLDEQFF
>NA|TRBV5-1|TRBJ1-3|NA
TGCGCCAGCAGCTTGTGGGCAGCCGCGGGGAACACCATATATTTT
CASSLWAAAGNTIYF
>few|TRBV23-1|TRBJ2-2|NA
TGCGCCAGCAGTCAATTAACAGGGCCCACCGGGGAGCTGTTTTTT
CASSQLTGPTGELFF
>NA|TRBV7-9|TRBJ1-3|TRBD1
TGTGCCATCCCGGGTCGGACAGGGGGCGAAGGAAACACCATATATTTT
CAIPGRTGGEGNTIYF
>few|TRBV27|TRBJ2-7|NA
TGTGCCAGCAGTCCCTCAAGCGGAGCGATCTCCTACGAGCAGTACTTC
CASSPSSGAISYEQYF
>many|TRBV18|TRBJ2-2|TRBD2
TGTGCCAGCTCACCGCGACTAGCGGCCACCGGGGAGCTGTTTTTT
CASSPRLAATGELFF
>many|TRBV5-6|TRBJ2-3|TRBD1
TGTGCCAGTAATCCGGGACAGGGCACAGATACGCAGTATTTT
CASNPGQGTDTQYF
>NA|TRBV9|TRBJ2-1|TRBD2
TGTGCCAGCAGCGGAGCGGGGGAAGTATACAATGAGCAGTTCTTC
CASSGAGEVYNEQFF
>NA|TRBV12-3/TRBV12-4|TRBJ1-1|NA
TGTGCCAGCAGAATAACAGTGGGCACTGAAGCTTTCTTT
CASRITVGTEAFF
>NA|TRBV11-2|TRBJ2-3|NA
TGTGCCAGCAGCTTAGCCCTTTTTCTCCGCTTTCCAGATACGCAGTATTTT
CASSLALFLRFPDTQYF
>few|TRBV12-3/TRBV12-4|TRBJ1-5|NA
TGTGCCAGCAGTTTGGGGGAGTTTGAGCCCCAGCATTTT
CASSLGEFEPQHF
>few|TRBV15|TRBJ1-5|NA
TGTGCCACCAGCAGAGATAGGGCAGGGAGGCAGCCCCAGCATTTT
CATSRDRAGRQPQHF
>few|TRBV2|TRBJ2-1|NA
TGTGCCAGCAACTCCGTGAGGTATGAGCAGTTCTTC
CASNSVRYEQFF
>NA|TRBV10-3|TRBJ2-1|TRBD2
TGTGCCATCGGCGGGACTAGCGACACCACCTTCAATGAGCAGTTCTTC
CAIGGTSDTTFNEQFF
>NA|TRBV4-2|TRBJ2-7|NA
TGTGCCAGCAGCCAAGGGGGGACCTCGGGACAGTACTTC
CASSQGGTSGQYF
>NA|TRBV12-3/TRBV12-4|TRBJ2-1|TRBD2
TGTGCCAGCAGTTTAAGCGGGAGCGTCGGGGAGCAGTTCTTC
CASSLSGSVGEQFF
>few|TRBV7-2|TRBJ2-3|NA
TGTGCCAGCAGCCCCCTCGGTGATACGCAGTATTTT
CASSPLGDTQYF
>many|TRBV5-1|TRBJ2-2|NA
TGCGCCAGCAGCCTCCTAGGAGGTGACACCGGGGAGCTGTTTTTT
CASSLLGGDTGELFF
>NA|TRBV20-1|TRBJ2-2|NA
TGCAGTGTTCCACAGTCGAACACCGGGGAGCTGTTTTTT
CSVPQSNTGELFF
>many|TRBV5-6|TRBJ2-5|TRBD2
TGTGCCAGCAGCGCGGGACTAGCGATAGAAGAGACCCAGTACTTC
CASSAGLAIEETQYF
>many|TRBV12-3/TRBV12-4|TRBJ2-2|NA
TGTGCCAGCAGATTGAACAGGGTCACCGGGGAGCTGTTTTTT
CASRLNRVTGELFF
>many|TRBV9|TRBJ2-1|NA
TGTGCCAGCAGCGTAGACCTCCCCTCCAATGAGCAGTTCTTC
CASSVDLPSNEQFF
>many|TRBV7-8|TRBJ2-1|NA
TGTGCCAGCAAGCCGGGACGGGACCCCTACAATGAGCAGTTCTTC
CASKPGRDPYNEQFF
>NA|TRBV20-1|TRBJ2-5|NA
TGCAGTGCTAGAGACTCGACTAGGGAGACCCAGTACTTC
CSARDSTRETQYF
>NA|TRBV3-1|TRBJ2-1|TRBD2
TGTGCCAGCAGCCAAGATCTCGCGGGGGGCGATGAGCAGTTCTTC
CASSQDLAGGDEQFF
>few|TRBV5-4|TRBJ1-1|NA
TGTGCCAGCAGCTCGGGGGCCCCTACTGAGGCCACTGAAGCTTTCTTT
CASSSGAPTEATEAFF
>few|TRBV15|TRBJ1-2|NA
TGTGCCACCAGCAGAGATTACGGGACCTATGGCTACACCTTC
CATSRDYGTYGYTF
>NA|TRBV4-1|TRBJ1-2|NA
TGCGCCAGCAGCCAAGTTTTTCGGCGGAAGGACTATGGCTACACCTTC
CASSQVFRRKDYGYTF
>many|TRBV3-1|TRBJ2-7|TRBD2
TGTGCCAGCAGCCAAGCCGCTTTTTACCTAGCGGGAGAAAGGTCGGGGCAGTACTTC
CASSQAAFYLAGERSGQYF
>many|TRBV11-2|TRBJ2-1|NA
TGTGCCAGCAGCTTAGGCGGGGGCACATCAAATGAGCAGTTCTTC
CASSLGGGTSNEQFF
>NA|TRBV2|TRBJ1-1|NA
TGTGCCAGCAGTGTTTGGGCTGAAGCTTTCTTT
CASSVWAEAFF